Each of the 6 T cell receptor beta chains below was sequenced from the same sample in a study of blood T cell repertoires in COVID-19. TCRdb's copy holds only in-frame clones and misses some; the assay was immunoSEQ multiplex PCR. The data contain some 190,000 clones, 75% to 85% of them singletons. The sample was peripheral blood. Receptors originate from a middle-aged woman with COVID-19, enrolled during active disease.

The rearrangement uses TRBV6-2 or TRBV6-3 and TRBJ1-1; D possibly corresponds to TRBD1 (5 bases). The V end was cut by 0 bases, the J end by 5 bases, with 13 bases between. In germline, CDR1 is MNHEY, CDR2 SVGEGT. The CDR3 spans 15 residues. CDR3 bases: TGTGCCAGCAGTTACTCGACGGTGGAGGGGACTGAAGCTTTCTTT. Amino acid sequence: CASSYSTVEGTEAFF.

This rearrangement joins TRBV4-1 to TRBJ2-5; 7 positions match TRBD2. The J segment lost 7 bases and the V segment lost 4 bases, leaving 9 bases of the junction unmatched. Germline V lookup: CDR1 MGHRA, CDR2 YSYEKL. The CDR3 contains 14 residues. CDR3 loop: CASSPPGGVGTQYF. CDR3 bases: TGCGCCAGCAGCCCCCCGGGGGGTGTCGGGACCCAGTACTTC.

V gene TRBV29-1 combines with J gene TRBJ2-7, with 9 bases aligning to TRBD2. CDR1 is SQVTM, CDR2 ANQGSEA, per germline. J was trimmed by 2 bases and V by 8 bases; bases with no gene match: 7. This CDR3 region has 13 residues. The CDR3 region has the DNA TGCAGCTCACCGACTAGCGGTGCCTACGAGCAGTACTTC. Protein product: CSSPTSGAYEQYF.

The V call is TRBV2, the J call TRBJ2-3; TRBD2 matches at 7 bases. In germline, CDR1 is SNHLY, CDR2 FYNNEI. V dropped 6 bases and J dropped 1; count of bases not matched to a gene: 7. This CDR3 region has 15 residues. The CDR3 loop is CASRQRGGGTDTQYF. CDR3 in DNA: TGTGCCAGCAGACAACGGGGAGGGGGCACAGATACGCAGTATTTT.

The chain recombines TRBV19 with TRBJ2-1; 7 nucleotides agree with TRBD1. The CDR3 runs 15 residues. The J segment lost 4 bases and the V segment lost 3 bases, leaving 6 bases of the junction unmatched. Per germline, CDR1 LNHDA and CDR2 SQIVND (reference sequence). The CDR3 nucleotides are TGTGCCAGTAGTATTGAGAGGGGGCTTTACAATGAGCAGTTCTTC. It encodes CASSIERGLYNEQFF.

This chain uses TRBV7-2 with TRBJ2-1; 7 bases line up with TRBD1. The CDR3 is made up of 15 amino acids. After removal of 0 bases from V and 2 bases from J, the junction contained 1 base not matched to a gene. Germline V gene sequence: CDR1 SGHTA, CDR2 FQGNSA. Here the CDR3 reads CASSLARGTYNEQFF. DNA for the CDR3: TGTGCCAGCAGCTTAGCCAGGGGGACCTACAATGAGCAGTTCTTC.